The next 2 T cell receptor beta chains were all read from a single sample in a study of T cells after yellow fever vaccination. A single record per CDR3 protein comes from TCRdb applying MiXCR to the 5' RACE reads. The table shows more than 200,000 distinct CDR3 sequences, with over 3% occurring only once. The material was PBMCs, obtained 15 days after the yellow fever booster vaccination. These receptors were collected from a man aged 18 to 29 who received the YFV17D yellow fever vaccine.

This clonotype occurred a few times. V and J are TRBV3-1 and TRBJ1-5; D uncertain. Germline CDR1 and CDR2: LGHDT and YNNKEL (reference sequence). The CDR3 spans 14 residues. Trimming removed 4 bases at V and 0 bases at J, with 7 bases between. The CDR3 coding sequence is TGTGCCAGCAGCCGGACTTATAGCAATCAGCCCCAGCATTTT. Translated, it gives CASSRTYSNQPQHF.

This clonotype was recorded many times. The rearrangement links TRBV6-5 to TRBJ1-2; a weak D match, TRBD1 (5 bases). Germline V CDR1 and CDR2: MNHEY, SVGAGI. Trimming removed 3 bases at V and 0 bases at J, with 8 bases between. The CDR3 covers 14 residues. The CDR3 loop is CASSYDSTNYGYTF. For the CDR3, the DNA is TGTGCCAGCAGTTATGACAGCACTAACTATGGCTACACCTTC.